This T cell receptor beta chain was captured by sequencing in a study of T-cell reconstitution after alpha-beta-depleted transplantation in children. Broader study findings: Alpha-beta T cells about two months after transplant reportedly derived from several hundred expanded graft clones. T-cell counts and diversity were attributed mostly to newly produced T cells one year after transplant. The study traced high day-60 TCRbeta diversity in some patients to surviving recipient T cells and thymic progenitors.

This clonotype was counted a few times. Its antigen is unknown. The V gene's germline CDR1 is SGHAT and CDR2 FQDESV (reference sequence). The CDR3 consists of 13 residues. Trimming took off 0 bases at V and 9 bases at J, with 12 bases between the two ends. As it was prepared, the TCRbeta library received unique molecular identifiers. TCRdb ran MiXCR on the PCR reads and lists one entry per CDR3 protein. The sample gives around 94,000 distinct CDR3 sequences, under 7% of which show up once; about 6% is in the top ten. Sequenced material: PBMCs, mostly from graft donor cells, taken 60 days after TCRalphabeta/CD19-depleted stem cell transplant. This receptor was obtained from a female patient aged 2 to 10 who had a stem cell transplant for Fanconi anemia, so the T cells may come from the graft donor. This chain joins TRBV11-1 and TRBJ2-7, with D uncertain. The CDR3 sequence: CASSLARSGGQYF. The CDR3 DNA is TGTGCCAGCAGCTTAGCTCGCTCTGGTGGGCAGTACTTC.